These T cell receptor beta chains were read from a single sample in a study of blood T cell repertoires in COVID-19. Assay: immunoSEQ multiplex PCR; the TCRdb copy retains only in-frame clones and omits some. The repertoire has a few hundred thousand clones, roughly four fifths of them found once; the top ten carry roughly 2.4%. The sequenced sample consisted of peripheral blood. The receptors originated from an older woman with acute or convalescent COVID-19. Both conserved end residues are part of each CDR3. The D gene is left open where the match is weak. Clone size, where shown, is once, few, many, or a class for clones that have expanded.

v_gene	d_gene	abundance	j_gene	CDR3nt	CDR3aa
TRBV28	TRBD2	.	TRBJ2-3	TGTGCCAGCAGTTTTCTAGCGGGGGACCTCACAGATACGCAGTATTTT	CASSFLAGDLTDTQYF
TRBV21-1	.	few	TRBJ2-3	TGTGCCAGCACCCTGCTGGGGGGACAGAGCACAGATACGCAGTATTTT	CASTLLGGQSTDTQYF
TRBV27	TRBD1	.	TRBJ2-5	TGTGCCAGCAGTTTATATCCCGGGACAGGTAACCAAGAGACCCAGTACTTC	CASSLYPGTGNQETQYF
TRBV11-2	TRBD1	.	TRBJ2-2	TGTGCCAGCAGCCAACAGGGGGCGCTTACCGGGGAGCTGTTTTTT	CASSQQGALTGELFF
TRBV19	.	once	TRBJ1-5	TGTGCCAGTAGTATTGGCGGGGCCCAGCCCCAGCATTTT	CASSIGGAQPQHF
TRBV2	.	.	TRBJ1-2	TGTGCCAGCAAGCTTCAGGGGGGCTACACCTTC	CASKLQGGYTF
TRBV6-5	.	.	TRBJ1-1	TGTGCCAGCAGTTATAGTTTGGACAGAATGAACACTGAAGCTTTCTTT	CASSYSLDRMNTEAFF
TRBV2	.	.	TRBJ1-1	TGTGCCGGCCGAGGGGTTGGGGCCGGGGGAGCTTTCTTT	CAGRGVGAGGAFF
TRBV7-9	.	.	TRBJ1-6	TGTGCCAGCAGCTTACAGGGGAGCTCCTATAATTCACCCCTCCACTTT	CASSLQGSSYNSPLHF
TRBV27	.	.	TRBJ2-2	TGTGCCAGCAGTCCCGGACAGATCACCGGGGAGCTGTTTTTT	CASSPGQITGELFF
TRBV2	TRBD1	.	TRBJ1-5	TGTGCCAGCAAAACCCACAGGGGGGATCAGCCCCAGCATTTT	CASKTHRGDQPQHF
TRBV7-9	.	once	TRBJ1-2	TGTGCCAGCAGCTTAGGTGGGGGCTGGGGCTACACCTTC	CASSLGGGWGYTF
TRBV20-1	.	.	TRBJ1-1	TGCAGTGCTACGAGGAGCACTGAAGCTTTCTTT	CSATRSTEAFF
TRBV9	TRBD1	.	TRBJ2-1	TGTGCCAGCAGCTCTGGACAGGGGGCGTTCAATGAGCAGTTCTTC	CASSSGQGAFNEQFF
TRBV13	TRBD2	.	TRBJ2-7	TGTGCCAGCAGTTCGACTAGCGGGGGTGACTACGAGCAGTACTTC	CASSSTSGGDYEQYF
TRBV19	.	.	TRBJ1-2	TGTGCCAGTCACCGGGGGACCGAGACAACGAACTATGGCTACACCTTC	CASHRGTETTNYGYTF
TRBV9	.	.	TRBJ1-1	TGTGCCAGCAGCTACCTGGACAGGAACACTGAAGCTTTCTTT	CASSYLDRNTEAFF
TRBV2	.	.	TRBJ1-1	TGTGCCAGCAGCGAGGAGGGGCGTGCTTCTGAAGCTTTCTTT	CASSEEGRASEAFF
TRBV7-8	TRBD1	few	TRBJ2-2	TGTGCCAGCAGCACAAGCCGGGACAGGGGGCTAGTCGGGGAGCTGTTTTTT	CASSTSRDRGLVGELFF
TRBV2	.	.	TRBJ2-1	TGTGCCAGCAGTGAAGATAGCAATGAGCAGTTCTTC	CASSEDSNEQFF
TRBV7-9	TRBD1	.	TRBJ2-7	TGTGCCAGCAGCCCTGGGACAGATCGCTACGAGCAGTACTTC	CASSPGTDRYEQYF
TRBV5-1	.	.	TRBJ1-1	TGCGCCAGCAGCCAGTTGGGGGGGCGGGACACTGAAGCTTTCTTT	CASSQLGGRDTEAFF
TRBV20-1	.	.	TRBJ1-2	TGCAGTGCTAGAGTGGGGGCTGGCTACACCTTC	CSARVGAGYTF
TRBV6-5	.	.	TRBJ2-5	TGTGCCAGCAGTCTACAAGAGACCCAGTACTTC	CASSLQETQYF
TRBV9	.	few	TRBJ1-2	TGTGCCAGCAGCGATGAGGGGGTTTATGGCTACACCTTC	CASSDEGVYGYTF
TRBV5-4	.	.	TRBJ2-6	TGTGCCAGCAGCACCCCGTACAGGTCTGGGGCCAACGTCCTGACTTTC	CASSTPYRSGANVLTF
TRBV28	TRBD1	.	TRBJ1-5	TGTGCCAGCTTTGGGACAGGGAGCAATCAGCCCCAGCATTTT	CASFGTGSNQPQHF
TRBV21-1	.	.	TRBJ2-7	TGTGCCAGCAGCGGGATACCGGGACAGAACTCCTACGAGCAGTACTTC	CASSGIPGQNSYEQYF
TRBV5-5	.	.	TRBJ1-2	TGTGCCAGCAGCTTGATCGACGCCGGGGGAGGCTACACCTTC	CASSLIDAGGGYTF
TRBV19	.	.	TRBJ1-5	TGTGCCAGTACCCGAGGGAGAGGGGGATCCAGTCAGCCCCAGCATTTT	CASTRGRGGSSQPQHF
TRBV5-4	.	.	TRBJ1-1	TGTGCCAGCAGCTTGGGAGGAATGAACACTGAAGCTTTCTTT	CASSLGGMNTEAFF
TRBV2	TRBD1	.	TRBJ1-2	TGTGCCAGCAGCGACAGGGGGGGAAATGGCTACACCTTC	CASSDRGGNGYTF
TRBV5-1	.	.	TRBJ1-2	TGCGCCAGCAGCTTGGGGGCAGGGGCCCTCTATGGCTACACCTTC	CASSLGAGALYGYTF
TRBV7-8	.	.	TRBJ1-5	TGTGCCAGCAGCTTAGCCCGGGGAAATAGCAATCAGCCCCAGCATTTT	CASSLARGNSNQPQHF
TRBV5-4	.	.	TRBJ2-5	TGTGCCAGCAGCTTTCCAGGGGTGGACCAAGAGACCCAGTACTTC	CASSFPGVDQETQYF
TRBV19	TRBD1	.	TRBJ1-2	TGTGCCAGTATCCCGCAACCGGGACAGGGGCTCGGTGGCTACACCTTC	CASIPQPGQGLGGYTF
TRBV6-5	TRBD1	.	TRBJ1-2	TGTGCCAGCAGAGGCCCAGGGGGACAGGCTTATGGCTACACCTTC	CASRGPGGQAYGYTF
TRBV6-5	.	.	TRBJ1-1	TGTGCCAGCAGTTTAAGTCCGGGAATGAACACTGAAGCTTTCTTT	CASSLSPGMNTEAFF
TRBV30	TRBD1	.	TRBJ1-2	TGTGCCTGGAGTGTAGGGGACAGGGGTGGCGGCTACACCTTC	CAWSVGDRGGGYTF
TRBV27	.	once	TRBJ2-1	TGTGCCAGCAGATACCGCAGGGGAAATGAGCAGTTCTTC	CASRYRRGNEQFF
TRBV6-5	TRBD1	once	TRBJ1-2	TGTGCCAGCAGCTCACAGGGGAAGGGTTACTATGGCTACACCTTC	CASSSQGKGYYGYTF
TRBV27	TRBD1	.	TRBJ1-2	TGTGCCAGCCCCACGAAGGGACAGGGGGCGAAAAAGAACTATGGCTACACCTTC	CASPTKGQGAKKNYGYTF
TRBV7-2	TRBD1	.	TRBJ2-7	TGTGCCAGCAGCCGGACAGGGATGGCTTACGAGCAGTACTTC	CASSRTGMAYEQYF
TRBV7-2	TRBD1	.	TRBJ1-2	TGTGCCAGCAGCTTTTACGATGACAGGGGGGTCTATGGCTACACCTTC	CASSFYDDRGVYGYTF
TRBV7-9	.	few	TRBJ2-3	TGTGCCAGCAGCTTAGGGCTCCAGGGAACGCAGTATTTT	CASSLGLQGTQYF
TRBV14	TRBD1	.	TRBJ1-6	TGTGCCAGCAGCCAACGACAGGGTCGATCACCCCTCCACTTT	CASSQRQGRSPLHF
TRBV11-2	.	.	TRBJ1-2	TGTGCCAGCAGCTTGGACAGAAACTATGGCTACACCTTC	CASSLDRNYGYTF
TRBV15	TRBD1	.	TRBJ2-1	TGTGCCACCAGCAGAGATGGTGGACAGGGTTACTACAATGAGCAGTTCTTC	CATSRDGGQGYYNEQFF